The 30 T cell receptor beta chains reported below all come from one sample, sequenced in a study of T-cell memory formation after mild COVID-19. TCRdb analysed the 5' RACE reads with MiXCR anew, one entry per CDR3 protein. The sample contains approximately 250,000 distinct CDR3 sequences, 16% of which appear only once. The specimen sequenced was PBMCs or a T cell subset sorted from them (not recorded which). The source is a man aged 18 to 30 who had mild COVID-19 (a few samples of this study predate the infection). Cell type and time point are not known.

V is TRBV27 and J is TRBJ2-1; D remains ambiguous. V was shortened by 5 bases and J by 6 bases, with 17 bases between the two germline ends. CDR3 length equals 15 residues. CDR1 and CDR2 from the germline V gene are MNHEY and SMNVEV (reference sequence). In nucleotides, the CDR3 is TGTGCCAGCAGTCCTACCCCCTGGTGGGTCAATGAGCAGTTCTTC. Its protein product is CASSPTPWWVNEQFF.

The V call is TRBV6-2 or TRBV6-3, the J call TRBJ2-3, with 11 bases aligning to TRBD2. There are 15 residues in the CDR3. V lost 7 bases, J lost 6 bases, and 9 bases stayed unmatched. Germline lookup yields CDR1 MNHEY and CDR2 SVGEGT. CDR3 bases: TGTGCCAGCACCCGACTAGCGGGGTTGAGGGATACGCAGTATTTT. The encoded protein is CASTRLAGLRDTQYF.

V usage is TRBV6-4 and J usage is TRBJ2-3; 8 bases are a match to TRBD1. CDR1 is MRHNA, CDR2 SNTAGT, per germline. The CDR3 extends over 15 amino acids. The junction had 2 bases not matched to a gene; V was cut back by 0 bases and J by 3 bases. DNA of the CDR3: TGTGCCAGCAGTGACTCTCAGGGGGCAACAGATACGCAGTATTTT. Translated: CASSDSQGATDTQYF.

This rearrangement joins TRBV7-2 to TRBJ2-2, with 9 bases aligning to TRBD2. From germline, CDR1 is SGHTA and CDR2 FQGNSA. This CDR3 contains 13 residues. V was pared by 6 bases and J by 6 bases, with 2 bases of the junction left unmatched. CDR3 nucleotide sequence: TGTGCCAGCAGGGCTAGCGGGGCCGGGGAGCTGTTTTTT. It encodes CASRASGAGELFF.

The rearrangement uses TRBV20-1 and TRBJ1-1, with D possibly being TRBD1 (6 bases). The length of the CDR3 is 14 residues. CDR1 and CDR2 from the germline V gene are DFQATT and SNEGSKA (reference sequence). Deletions cut 4 bases from V and 0 bases from J, with 12 bases between. In DNA, the CDR3 is TGCAGTGCTAAGCGACAGGTGATGAACACTGAAGCTTTCTTT. It encodes CSAKRQVMNTEAFF.

This clonotype occurred a few times. The rearrangement links TRBV7-9 to TRBJ1-2; possibly TRBD1 for D (5 bases). Looked up from germline, CDR1 is SEHNR and CDR2 is FQNEAQ (reference sequence). This CDR3 comprises 15 residues. V lost 5 bases and J 0 bases, leaving 13 bases between the germline ends. The CDR3 sequence is CASSPPRGANYGYTF. CDR3 DNA sequence: TGTGCCAGCAGCCCCCCCCGGGGGGCTAACTATGGCTACACCTTC.

There are a few counts of this clonotype. This chain joins TRBV7-8 and TRBJ1-4, with D perhaps matching TRBD1 (5 bases). Trimming stripped 0 bases from V and 7 bases from J, with 12 bases between. The CDR3 runs to 15 residues. Germline V lookup: CDR1 SGHVS, CDR2 FQNEAQ. CDR3 nucleotide sequence: TGTGCCAGCAGCTTAGCAGCCAGGAGGGGTGAAAAACTGTTTTTT. Encoded protein: CASSLAARRGEKLFF. The whole variable domain, filled in from reference TRBV7-8 and TRBJ1-4, reads GAGVSQSPRYKVAKRGQDVALRCDPISGHVSLFWYQQALGQGPEFLTYFQNEAQLDKSGLPSDRFFAERPEGSVSTLKIQRTQQEDSAVYLCASSLAARRGEKLFFGSGTQLSVL.

This clonotype was detected ten times or more. This sequence joins TRBV20-1 and TRBJ2-7; possible D gene TRBD1, 6 bases. This CDR3 is 15 amino acids long. CDR1 is DFQATT, CDR2 SNEGSKA, per germline (reference sequence). V gave up 3 bases and J gave up 4 bases, with 19 bases separating them. The CDR3 is CSARPFTGTEYEQYF. In DNA form, the CDR3 reads TGCAGTGCTAGGCCATTCACAGGGACGGAATACGAGCAGTACTTC.

The table lists this clonotype with many counts. The chain recombines TRBV27 with TRBJ2-5; D is unclear. Germline assignment: CDR1 MNHEY and CDR2 SMNVEV (reference sequence). V was clipped by 8 bases and J by 5 bases, with 15 bases between them. This CDR3 has 13 amino acids. Here the CDR3 DNA reads TGTGCCAGCCCCAAGGTAGGGATGGAGACCCAGTACTTC. Protein: CASPKVGMETQYF.

The chain recombines TRBV5-1 with TRBJ1-1, with 8 bases lining up with TRBD1. This CDR3 spans 12 amino acids. V trimming: 3 bases; J trimming: 11 bases; junction bases outside the gene matches: 6. Germline-derived CDR1 and CDR2 are SGHRS and YFSETQ. The CDR3 DNA is TGCGCCAGCAGCTCGCAGGACAGGGTTGCTTTCTTT. Its translation: CASSSQDRVAFF.

This chain uses TRBV25-1 with TRBJ2-4; 9 positions agree with TRBD2. After removal of 6 bases from V and 0 bases from J, the junction contained 12 bases not matched to a gene. The germline CDR1 and CDR2 sequences are MGHDK and SYGVNS. CDR3 length: 18 amino acids. The CDR3, as DNA: TGTGCCAGCAGCCTACCAGCGGGGGGATCACTAGCCAAAAACATTCAGTACTTC. Amino acid sequence: CASSLPAGGSLAKNIQYF.

V is TRBV5-1 and J is TRBJ1-2; D is ambiguous. Trimming took 3 bases from V and 7 from J, leaving 10 bases between them. The CDR3 spans 12 residues. In germline, CDR1 is SGHRS, CDR2 YFSETQ. The CDR3 loop is CASSSDVRGYTF. In DNA form, the CDR3 reads TGCGCCAGCAGCTCTGACGTACGTGGCTACACCTTC.

This clonotype showed up many times. V gene TRBV7-6 combines with J gene TRBJ2-1; no firm D call. V lost 1 base, J lost 0 bases, and 7 bases lay in between. The V gene's germline CDR1 is SGHVS and CDR2 FNYEAQ. The CDR3 runs to 15 residues. The CDR3 DNA reads TGTGCCAGCAGCTTAGGTAGCAGCTCCTACAATGAGCAGTTCTTC. It encodes CASSLGSSSYNEQFF.

The sample holds many counts of this clonotype. This chain joins TRBV4-3 and TRBJ2-3, with D unclear. CDR1 is LGHNA and CDR2 is YSLEER in the germline V gene. This CDR3 is 16 amino acids long. V was pared by 1 base and J by 1 base, with 12 bases between. CDR3 in amino acids: CASSQVLLEGTDTQYF. CDR3 DNA sequence: TGCGCCAGCAGCCAAGTGCTCCTAGAGGGCACAGATACGCAGTATTTT.

This clonotype was recorded many times. The chain carries TRBV23-1 and TRBJ2-1; a weak D match, TRBD1 (6 bases). TRBV23-1 is recorded as an ORF, its role being uncertain. CDR3 length: 13 amino acids. The V end was cut by 0 bases, the J end by 15 bases, with 15 bases between. The CDR3 loop reads CASSQSVFRGWFF. Here the CDR3 DNA reads TGCGCCAGCAGTCAATCTGTCTTCAGGGGTTGGTTCTTC.

The chain uses TRBV6-2 or TRBV6-3 and TRBJ2-2; unclear D gene. CDR1 is MNHEY and CDR2 is SVGEGT in the germline V gene. Trimming took 0 bases from V and 4 from J, leaving 9 bases between them. This CDR3 comprises 15 residues. The CDR3 here is CASSYSRSSTGELFF. DNA of the CDR3: TGTGCCAGCAGTTACTCGAGGAGCTCCACCGGGGAGCTGTTTTTT.

The sample holds a few counts of this clonotype. The rearrangement links TRBV3-1 to TRBJ2-5; 7 bases agree with TRBD1. The CDR3 has 15 residues. In germline, CDR1 is LGHDT, CDR2 YNNKEL (reference sequence). Unmatched junction bases numbered 6, after V lost 4 bases and J lost 1 base. The CDR3 sequence: CASSLLGTAQETQYF. The CDR3 nucleotides are TGTGCCAGCAGCCTTCTCGGGACAGCCCAAGAGACCCAGTACTTC.

This clonotype was counted only a few times. The chain has TRBV5-1 and TRBJ1-1; D remains unclear. The CDR3 is 15 residues long. Germline-derived CDR1 and CDR2 are SGHRS and YFSETQ. Trimming pared 0 bases from V and 4 bases from J, leaving 13 bases between. CDR3 protein: CASSLVVGLPTEAFF. The CDR3 DNA reads as TGCGCCAGCAGCTTGGTTGTGGGGTTGCCCACTGAAGCTTTCTTT.

The chain has TRBV29-1 and TRBJ2-1, with TRBD2 matching 13 bases. The J segment lost 6 bases and the V segment lost 4 bases, leaving 3 bases of the junction unmatched. Germline lookup yields CDR1 SQVTM and CDR2 ANQGSEA. The CDR3 covers 14 residues. CDR3 nucleotides: TGCAGCGTTGGAAGACTAGCGGGGGGCAATGAGCAGTTCTTC. As protein: CSVGRLAGGNEQFF.

The rearrangement links TRBV20-1 to TRBJ2-3; D remains ambiguous. Germline CDR1 and CDR2: DFQATT and SNEGSKA (reference sequence). The CDR3 length is 13 residues. Deletions cut 0 bases from V and 2 bases from J, with 6 bases between. CDR3 sequence (DNA): TGCAGTGCTAGAGAGGAAGTCACAGATACGCAGTATTTT. Amino acids: CSAREEVTDTQYF.

The chain links TRBV28 to TRBJ2-4; no clear D gene. With 3 bases removed from V and 8 bases from J, the gap between germline ends came to 5 bases. Germline-derived CDR1 and CDR2 are MDHEN and SYDVKM. The CDR3 has 11 residues. Here the CDR3 reads CASSFQDIQYF. CDR3 nucleotides: TGTGCCAGCAGTTTTCAGGACATTCAGTACTTC.

In this sample, this clonotype turned up a few times. The chain carries TRBV29-1 and TRBJ2-7, with a tentative D call TRBD1 (5 bases). Germline CDR1 and CDR2: SQVTM and ANQGSEA. This CDR3 region has 13 residues. V was pared by 7 bases and J by 0 bases, with 13 bases between. CDR3 sequence: CSARQPLSYEQYF. The DNA for the CDR3 is TGCAGCGCCCGACAGCCACTCTCCTACGAGCAGTACTTC.

This clonotype was seen a handful of times. The genes are TRBV7-2 and TRBJ1-2, with unresolved D. CDR1 is SGHTA, CDR2 FQGNSA, per germline. Trimming stripped 6 bases from V and 8 bases from J, with 22 bases between. The CDR3 covers 15 residues. CDR3 in DNA: TGTGCCAGCAGTCCGTTCCCCCCCGGTCGGGAAGGCTACACCTTC. Its translation is CASSPFPPGREGYTF.

The gene calls are TRBV7-3 and TRBJ1-6; D uncertain. Trimming removed 5 bases from V and 10 bases from J, with 15 bases in between. Germline CDR1 is SGHTA and CDR2 is FQGTGA. This CDR3 has 14 residues. CDR3 coding DNA: TGTGCCAGCAGCCAACACGGGCTAGGGTCACCCCTCCACTTT. Translating it yields CASSQHGLGSPLHF.

The chain recombines TRBV12-3 or TRBV12-4 with TRBJ2-3, with 11 bases that match TRBD2. The CDR3 is 15 residues long. V gave up 6 bases and J gave up 4 bases; unmatched junction bases: 6. The CDR3 spells CASRTGTSGSDTQYF. The CDR3 DNA follows: TGTGCCAGCAGAACCGGGACTAGCGGTTCAGATACGCAGTATTTT.

The chain uses TRBV15 and TRBJ2-5; D ambiguous. V gave up 3 bases and J gave up 5 bases, with 16 bases separating them. The CDR3 consists of 15 residues. Germline CDR1 is LNHNV and CDR2 is YYDKDF (reference sequence). The CDR3: CATSRMIRDGETQYF. The DNA of the CDR3 is TGTGCCACCAGCAGGATGATCCGTGATGGGGAGACCCAGTACTTC.

This clonotype was seen a few times. This rearrangement joins TRBV14 to TRBJ2-1; D perhaps matches TRBD2 (6 bases). The CDR3 runs 14 residues. Germline V CDR1 and CDR2: SGHDN, FVKESK. V lost 4 bases to trimming and J lost 4 bases, with 11 bases between them. CDR3 residues: CASSPSGRYNEQFF. The CDR3 region has the DNA TGTGCCAGCAGCCCGTCAGGGAGGTACAATGAGCAGTTCTTC.

This chain uses TRBV5-4 with TRBJ2-1, with a weak D call TRBD1 (7 bases). CDR1 is SGHNT, CDR2 YYREEE, per germline (reference sequence). V dropped 0 bases and J dropped 10 bases, with 17 bases sitting between them. The CDR3 is 15 residues long. The CDR3 nucleotides are TGTGCCAGCAGCTTGGGGGGGGCCCAGGGGGAAGAGCAGTTCTTC. Its protein product is CASSLGGAQGEEQFF.

This sequence joins TRBV5-1 and TRBJ1-5, with 9 nucleotides matching TRBD1. There are 18 residues in the CDR3. Germline assignment: CDR1 SGHRS and CDR2 YFSETQ. After removal of 4 bases from V and 0 bases from J, the junction contained 11 bases not matched to a gene. CDR3 in amino acids: CASSTPGQGVYSNQPQHF. For the CDR3, the DNA is TGCGCCAGCAGCACACCGGGACAGGGAGTATATAGCAATCAGCCCCAGCATTTT.

V gene TRBV11-2 combines with J gene TRBJ2-3; D not resolved. The V end was cut by 0 bases, the J end by 11 bases, with 9 bases between. The CDR3 extends over 12 amino acids. CDR1 SGHAT and CDR2 FQNNGV come from the germline V gene. As DNA, the CDR3 is TGTGCCAGCAGCTTAGATTCGGCTTTGCAGTATTTT. Translating it yields CASSLDSALQYF.